This T cell receptor (beta chain) was recorded in a study of long-term antiretroviral therapy in people with HIV. CDR3 size: 12 residues. The germline V gene encodes CDR1 MGHDK and CDR2 SYGVNS. Trimming shortened V by 2 bases and J by 8 bases, and 8 bases separated the two germline ends. As regards this clone: What it binds is not known.

Points from the study as a whole: Even long-term ART left TRB diversity below transplant donor controls, despite gains. In HIV, the repertoires covered a tighter span of CDR3 lengths than in controls.

Researchers ran immunoSEQ v3.0 at survey level. The method was immunoSEQ multiplex PCR; TCRdb's version includes in-frame clones alone and lacks a portion of them. The table lists about 25,000 clones, about 80% of them singletons. The rearrangement joins TRBV25-1 to TRBJ2-3; unclear D gene. The material sequenced was unsorted PBMCs, taken 1.1 years before starting antiretroviral therapy. The TCR originated in a woman in her thirties or forties with HIV. The CDR3 sequence: CASSEQFGTQYF. The CDR3 DNA sequence: TGTGCCAGCAGTGAACAATTTGGTACGCAGTATTTT.